Included here is one TCR beta chain sequence, with context. No cognate antigen has been identified for it. There are no base qualities to consult, and no much larger clone falls within one base. Each collaborating institution followed its own protocols to collect whole blood in K2EDTA tubes. Collaborator samples were shipped for TCRbeta analysis as frozen whole blood, isolated PBMCs, or DNA extracted from either sample type. This specimen belongs to a study of blood T cell repertoires in COVID-19 (TCRdb year 2020). Looking at the study overall: Samples covering the acute and convalescent phases of COVID-19 were provided by collaborators in the United States, Italy and Spain. The material from the prospective study consisted of cDNA or gDNA derived from T cells, B-cell-depleted T cells, or PBMCs. Subjects who had been exposed to COVID-19, were actively infected with it, or had recovered from it provided the deeply sampled blood TCRbeta repertoires that made up the dataset. The repertoires were made available in a free public database intended to serve as a resource for research on the immune response to SARS-CoV-2. The samples were drawn from two sources: the first 160 participants of the ongoing ImmuneRACE study, and 1,200 or so subjects contributed by 6 global collaborators. Sample metadata almost always included a de-identified subject ID, COVID-19 status, age in years and sex. Where available, HLA class I and class II types were taken from metadata supplied by the sample provider and were not determined by assay-based typing. Study-wide findings and limitations: Clinical and demographic metadata were provided uncurated, with the amount varying by source and participant.

Trimming takes 6 bases off V and 0 bases off J; junction bases not matched to a gene: 7. From cysteine to phenylalanine, the CDR3 is 17 amino acids long. Kept here is only the CDR3 DNA, which spans 51 bases and is read in frame from base 1. The germline V gene provides CDR1 LGHNT and CDR2 FRNRAP. TCRbeta CDR3 regions were amplified from genomic DNA using the immunoSEQ Assay, a bias-controlled multiplex PCR. Turning to the authors' computational methods: The number of nucleated cells in each sample was estimated from the amplification of reference gene primers within the assay. To quantify the absolute abundance of each unique TCRbeta CDR3 rearrangement, sequence reads were collapsed and filtered. For each sample, productive Simpson clonality was calculated by taking the square root of Simpson's diversity index across productive rearrangements. TCRdb carries this immuneACCESS record with in-frame sequences only. Its versions omit some clonotypes, under half of them owing to an unresolved V gene in the studies checked, with the rest unexplained. V and J calls and clone size are those listed in that table; D and trimming were worked out from the DNA. The sample table shows about 38,000 clones, and approximately 94% are seen once. The ten biggest clones cover over 4% of the sample.

This clonotype originated in a human donor with active COVID-19. The donor label of this sample is uncertain. This sequence uses TRBV12-5 and TRBJ2-2, and 10 junction bases match TRBD2. The sample taken for sequencing was peripheral blood. The DNA is TGTGCTAGTGGCTTCAGTACTAGCGGGGCGAACACCGGGGAGCTGTTTTTT. It specifies CASGFSTSGANTGELFF.